This is a list of T cell receptor beta chains from one sample in a study of T cell responses to AZD1222 COVID-19 vaccine. The repertoire was sequenced with immunoSEQ multiplex PCR; TCRdb's copy has only in-frame clones and lacks some. The sample holds under 130,000 clones; 85% to 90% are singletons and the top ten take 44%. Sequencing used peripheral blood, obtained 28 days after the second AZD1222 dose. These receptors all come from an adult who received the AZD1222 COVID-19 vaccine. Each CDR3 is given with its conserved first and last residue. D genes are given only for firm matches. Some rows mark clone size as missing; the rest say once, few, many or name a class of expanded clone.

>NA|TRBD1|TRBV25-1|TRBJ2-7
CASREQGSPSEQYF
TGTGCCAGCAGAGAACAGGGGTCTCCTTCCGAGCAGTACTTC
>NA|NA|TRBV2|TRBJ1-1
CASSEVQKFEAFF
TGTGCCAGCAGTGAAGTTCAGAAGTTTGAAGCTTTCTTT
>NA|NA|TRBV7-5|TRBJ1-1
CVRSLIGMNTEAFF
TGTGTCAGAAGCTTAATCGGGATGAACACTGAAGCTTTCTTT
>once|TRBD1|TRBV18|TRBJ2-1
CASSPPGTVYNEQFF
TGTGCCAGCTCACCGCCCGGGACAGTCTACAATGAGCAGTTCTTC
>NA|NA|TRBV7-9|TRBJ2-5
CASSSLKGDQETQYF
TGTGCCAGCAGCTCGCTTAAAGGGGACCAAGAGACCCAGTACTTC
>NA|NA|TRBV7-6|TRBJ2-7
CASSPNAGALSEQYF
TGTGCCAGCAGCCCAAATGCAGGGGCCCTTTCTGAGCAGTACTTC
>NA|NA|TRBV19|TRBJ1-5
CASSSISVGTTQPQHF
TGTGCCAGTAGTTCCATTTCAGTTGGGACTACTCAGCCCCAGCATTTT
>NA|TRBD1|TRBV6-5|TRBJ1-2
CASRQGIHYGYTF
TGTGCCAGTAGACAGGGTATACACTATGGCTACACCTTC
>once|TRBD2|TRBV19|TRBJ2-7
CASTGLAGGKDYEQYF
TGTGCCAGTACTGGACTAGCGGGAGGAAAGGACTACGAGCAGTACTTC
>NA|TRBD2|TRBV7-3|TRBJ2-1
CASSTHLTSGANEQFF
TGTGCCAGCAGCACCCACCTGACTAGCGGGGCCAATGAGCAGTTCTTC
>NA|NA|TRBV3-1/TRBV3-2|TRBJ2-2
CASSGLGAGELFF
TGTGCCAGCAGCGGGCTGGGGGCCGGGGAGCTGTTTTTT
>NA|NA|TRBV6-1|TRBJ1-5
CASSEEGSQPQHF
TGTGCCAGCAGTGAAGAGGGATCCCAGCCCCAGCATTTT
>NA|NA|TRBV7-2|TRBJ1-4
CASSLAFGEKLFF
TGTGCCAGCAGCTTGGCTTTCGGGGAAAAACTGTTTTTT
>NA|TRBD2|TRBV5-1|TRBJ2-1
CASSPGLAGGPGNEQFF
TGCGCCAGCAGCCCTGGGCTAGCGGGAGGGCCGGGGAATGAGCAGTTCTTC
>NA|NA|TRBV2|TRBJ1-5
CASSESPVKQPQHF
TGTGCCAGCAGTGAATCTCCAGTCAAGCAGCCCCAGCATTTT
>NA|NA|TRBV6-5|TRBJ1-6
CASSKQSSYNSPLHF
TGTGCCAGCAGTAAACAGAGCTCCTATAATTCACCCCTCCACTTT
>NA|NA|TRBV5-8|TRBJ2-7
CASSVPGTRGEQYF
TGTGCCAGCAGTGTACCCGGGACCCGCGGCGAGCAGTACTTC
>NA|NA|TRBV24-1|TRBJ2-2
CATSESREVGELFF
TGTGCCACCAGTGAGAGCAGGGAGGTCGGGGAGCTGTTTTTT
>NA|NA|TRBV27|TRBJ1-2
CASSLGGGAYGYTF
TGTGCCAGCAGTTTGGGGGGTGGAGCCTATGGCTACACCTTC
>few|NA|TRBV28|TRBJ1-4
CATSDPPTNEKLFF
TGTGCCACCTCGGATCCTCCAACTAATGAAAAACTGTTTTTT
>few|TRBD2|TRBV6-1|TRBJ2-7
CASSAYPSGGLYEQYF
TGTGCCAGCAGTGCCTACCCTTCGGGAGGCCTCTACGAGCAGTACTTC
>NA|NA|TRBV28|TRBJ1-2
CASTLRGAVNYGYTF
TGTGCCAGCACTCTCCGGGGAGCGGTGAACTATGGCTACACCTTC
>NA|TRBD1|TRBV7-9|TRBJ2-7
CASSLGTGFYEQYF
TGTGCCAGCAGCTTAGGGACAGGGTTTTACGAGCAGTACTTC
>NA|TRBD2|TRBV9|TRBJ2-7
CASSVGDYASYEQYF
TGTGCCAGCAGCGTAGGGGACTACGCCTCCTACGAGCAGTACTTC
>once|NA|TRBV3-1/TRBV3-2|TRBJ1-3
CASSPGGAGNTIYF
TGTGCCAGCAGCCCCGGGGGCGCCGGAAACACCATATATTTT
>NA|TRBD1|TRBV19|TRBJ2-7
CASSAIFGQGFYEQYF
TGTGCCAGTAGTGCTATTTTTGGACAGGGGTTCTACGAGCAGTACTTC
>NA|NA|TRBV24-1|TRBJ2-2
CATSDFERETGELFF
TGTGCCACCAGTGATTTTGAGAGGGAGACCGGGGAGCTGTTTTTT
>NA|NA|TRBV7-2|TRBJ1-2
CASSSGTRYGYTF
TGTGCCAGCAGCTCAGGAACACGCTATGGCTACACCTTC
>NA|NA|TRBV5-6|TRBJ2-3
CASSLAGGTDTQYF
TGTGCCAGCAGCTTGGCTGGGGGCACAGATACGCAGTATTTT
>NA|NA|TRBV28|TRBJ2-1
CASSFFGNPYNEQFF
TGTGCCAGCAGTTTTTTCGGCAATCCCTACAATGAGCAGTTCTTC
>NA|NA|TRBV7-2|TRBJ2-7
CASSLNHGTYEQYF
TGTGCCAGCAGCTTGAATCACGGAACCTACGAGCAGTACTTC
>NA|NA|TRBV6-5|TRBJ2-5
CASNLFGPQYF
TGTGCCAGCAACCTATTTGGGCCCCAGTACTTC
>NA|TRBD1|TRBV28|TRBJ1-2
CASSLYKATGGIGYTF
TGTGCCAGCAGTTTATATAAAGCGACAGGGGGCATCGGCTACACCTTC
>NA|TRBD1|TRBV19|TRBJ2-7
CASSSGQGLTYEQYF
TGTGCCAGTAGTTCGGGACAGGGCCTTACCTACGAGCAGTACTTC
>NA|NA|TRBV5-4|TRBJ2-7
CASSLGGGEQYF
TGTGCCAGCAGCCTGGGAGGGGGCGAGCAGTACTTC
>once|TRBD1|TRBV7-2|TRBJ2-1
CASSLGPRTGGNEQFF
TGTGCCAGCAGCTTAGGGCCAAGGACAGGGGGCAATGAGCAGTTCTTC
>NA|NA|TRBV5-5|TRBJ2-2
CASRLQGASGNAGELFF
TGTGCCAGCAGATTACAGGGGGCTAGCGGGAATGCCGGGGAGCTGTTTTTT
>NA|TRBD1|TRBV4-1|TRBJ2-3
CASSRTGLGDTQYF
TGCGCCAGCAGCCGGACAGGGTTGGGGGATACGCAGTATTTT
>NA|TRBD1|TRBV6-5|TRBJ2-7
CASIGTGTYEQYF
TGTGCCAGCATCGGGACAGGGACCTACGAGCAGTACTTC
>NA|NA|TRBV28|TRBJ1-3
CASSLAPGNTIYF
TGTGCCAGCAGTTTAGCCCCCGGAAACACCATATATTTT
>NA|NA|TRBV5-8|TRBJ1-6
CASSPGVGRRSPLHF
TGTGCCAGCAGCCCAGGTGTAGGGAGGCGTTCACCCCTCCACTTT
>NA|NA|TRBV27|TRBJ2-7
CASSLSTGPPYEQYF
TGTGCCAGCAGTTTATCTACAGGGCCTCCCTACGAGCAGTACTTC
>NA|TRBD2|TRBV12-3/TRBV12-4|TRBJ2-3
CASRWEGTQYF
TGTGCCAGCAGGTGGGAGGGGACGCAGTATTTT
>NA|TRBD2|TRBV5-1|TRBJ2-1
CASSLEGLAVSSYNEQFF
TGCGCCAGCAGCTTGGAGGGCCTAGCGGTGAGCTCCTACAATGAGCAGTTCTTC
>once|NA|TRBV7-2|TRBJ2-2
CASSLYRTGELFF
TGTGCCAGCAGCCTTTACAGGACCGGGGAGCTGTTTTTT
>NA|TRBD2|TRBV5-1|TRBJ2-1
CASSLATSGNGNNEQFF
TGCGCCAGCAGCTTGGCGACTAGCGGGAACGGGAACAATGAGCAGTTCTTC
>NA|TRBD1|TRBV3-1/TRBV3-2|TRBJ2-7
CASSQDRDRRPYF
TGTGCCAGCAGCCAAGATAGGGACAGGAGACCGTACTTC
>NA|NA|TRBV18|TRBJ1-2
CASSPSGPTSGYTF
TGTGCCAGCTCACCTTCGGGACCCACCTCTGGCTACACCTTC
>NA|TRBD2|TRBV19|TRBJ2-2
CASTKPGGYTGELFF
TGTGCCAGTACCAAGCCGGGAGGTTATACCGGGGAGCTGTTTTTT
>NA|TRBD1|TRBV6-5|TRBJ1-2
CASSSGQGPSGGYTF
TGTGCCAGCAGTTCGGGACAGGGGCCTTCGGGTGGCTACACCTTC
>NA|TRBD2|TRBV11-1|TRBJ2-7
CASSLGASGLLSEQYF
TGTGCCAGCAGCTTAGGGGCTAGCGGACTCCTAAGCGAGCAGTACTTC
>NA|NA|TRBV24-1|TRBJ2-1
CATSDPQTNEQFF
TGTGCCACCAGTGACCCCCAGACCAATGAGCAGTTCTTC
>NA|NA|TRBV6-2/TRBV6-3|TRBJ2-2
CASSYQGWGTGELFF
TGTGCCAGCAGTTATCAGGGGTGGGGTACCGGGGAGCTGTTTTTT